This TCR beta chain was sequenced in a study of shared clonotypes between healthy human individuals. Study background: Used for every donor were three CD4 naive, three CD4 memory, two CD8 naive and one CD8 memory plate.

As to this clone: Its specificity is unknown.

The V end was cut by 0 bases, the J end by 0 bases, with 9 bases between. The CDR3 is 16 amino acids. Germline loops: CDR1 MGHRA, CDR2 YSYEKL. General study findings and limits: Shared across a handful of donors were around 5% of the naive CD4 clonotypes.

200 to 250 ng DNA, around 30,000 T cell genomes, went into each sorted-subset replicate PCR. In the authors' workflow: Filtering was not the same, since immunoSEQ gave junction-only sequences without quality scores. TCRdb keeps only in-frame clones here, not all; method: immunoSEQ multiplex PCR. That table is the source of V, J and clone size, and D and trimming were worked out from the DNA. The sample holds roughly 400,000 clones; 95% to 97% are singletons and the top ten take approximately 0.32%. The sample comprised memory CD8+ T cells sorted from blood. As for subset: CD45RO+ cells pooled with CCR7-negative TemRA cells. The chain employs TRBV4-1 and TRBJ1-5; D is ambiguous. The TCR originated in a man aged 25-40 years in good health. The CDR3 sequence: CASSQDRINSNQPQHF. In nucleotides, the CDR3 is TGCGCCAGCAGCCAAGACAGGATCAATAGCAATCAGCCCCAGCATTTT.